A single sample gave rise to the 10 T cell receptor beta chains below, sequenced in a study of regulatory T cells in long-lasting Graves disease. Sample time point: newly diagnosed GD, antithyroid drugs for less than 3 months. PBMC-extracted RNA yielded the TCR library. Through Arm-PCR of CDR3 regions and iRepertoire HTBI primers, TCR beta libraries were built. From the multiplex PCR reads, TCRdb called clonotypes with MiXCR, one entry per CDR3 protein. The table records 500,000 to 700,000 distinct CDR3 sequences, around 15% of them present only once. This sample was also put to use in a study of T cells in Graves' hyperthyroidism and ophthalmopathy.

Here the sequenced sample was peripheral blood mononuclear cells (PBMCs), taken at new diagnosis, from a patient treated with antithyroid drugs. The receptors here all came from a woman aged 25 to 39 with Graves disease.

This clonotype appeared many times. The chain has TRBV24-1 and TRBJ2-3, with 12 bases matching TRBD2. V shed 9 bases and J 0 bases; nucleotides not matched to a gene: 6. Germline CDR1 reads KGHDR; CDR2 reads SFDVKD. There are 16 residues in the CDR3. The DNA of the CDR3 is TGTGCCACCGAGGCTAGCGGGAGGGCCAGCACAGATACGCAGTATTTT. This encodes CATEASGRASTDTQYF.

The table lists this clonotype with a few counts. The chain has TRBV9 and TRBJ1-5; D is undetermined. Trimming pared 0 bases from V and 4 bases from J, leaving 8 bases between. The CDR3 is 14 amino acids. CDR1 SGDLS and CDR2 YYNGEE come from the germline V gene. The DNA of the CDR3 is TGTGCCAGCAGCGTAGATGGCAGAAATCAGCCCCAGCATTTT. Translated: CASSVDGRNQPQHF.

In its sample, this clonotype was seen a few times. V is TRBV7-9 and J is TRBJ2-7; D remains unclear. Germline V gene data show CDR1 as SEHNR and CDR2 as FQNEAQ (reference sequence). V was cut by 5 bases and J by 0 bases, with 11 bases left in between. The CDR3 sequence is 14 residues long. CDR3 sequence (DNA): TGTGCCAGCAGCGCGGACGTTAGCTCCTACGAGCAGTACTTC. Encoded protein: CASSADVSSYEQYF.

This clonotype turned up a few times. The V call is TRBV30, the J call TRBJ2-7, with no clear D. Germline CDR1 and CDR2: GTSNPN and SVGIG (reference sequence). CDR3 length: 13 residues. V lost 0 bases, J lost 4 bases, and 10 bases lay in between. The CDR3 DNA reads as TGTGCCTGGAGTGTACAGTGGGCGTACGAGCAGTACTTC. The encoded protein is CAWSVQWAYEQYF.

This clonotype was seen many times. The chain couples TRBV19 to TRBJ1-2, with TRBD1 matching 7 bases. Germline V lookup: CDR1 LNHDA, CDR2 SQIVND (reference sequence). This CDR3 has 14 residues. V was pared by 10 bases and J by 2 bases, with 10 bases of the junction left unmatched. CDR3 region: CATTPGQSNYGYTF. CDR3 bases: TGTGCCACCACTCCGGGACAGTCAAACTATGGCTACACCTTC.

The chain couples TRBV20-1 to TRBJ2-7; TRBD2 agrees at 11 bases. The germline V gene encodes CDR1 DFQATT and CDR2 SNEGSKA (reference sequence). V gave up 7 bases and J gave up 4 bases; unmatched junction bases: 9. This CDR3 comprises 14 residues. CDR3 sequence: CSGGTSGGSYEQYF. CDR3 DNA: TGCAGTGGTGGGACTAGCGGAGGTTCGTACGAGCAGTACTTC.

This clonotype was observed at least ten times. This chain joins TRBV7-2 and TRBJ2-7; D unresolved. The germline CDR1 and CDR2 sequences are SGHTA and FQGNSA. Between the trimmed V and J ends, which lost 0 bases and 6 bases, there was a span of 21 bases. The CDR3 runs 17 residues. The CDR3 bases are TGTGCCAGCAGCTTAGCGCATATCACGGAGATCCCCTCCGAGCAGTACTTC. Residues: CASSLAHITEIPSEQYF.

This clonotype was counted many times. The V call is TRBV7-8, the J call TRBJ2-3; 10 bases are a match to TRBD2. Germline CDR1 is SGHVS and CDR2 is FQNEAQ. The CDR3 consists of 15 residues. With V trimmed by 5 bases and J by 4 bases, 6 bases remained unmatched. The CDR3 region is CASSIPSGSADTQYF. CDR3 coding DNA: TGTGCCAGCAGCATTCCTAGCGGGAGCGCAGATACGCAGTATTTT.

Ten or more counts support this clonotype. CDR3 sequence reads: CASSHGTDTQYF. The CDR3 nucleotides read TGTGCCAGCAGCCACGGGACAGATACGCAGTATTTT. The gene calls are TRBV3-1 and TRBJ2-3; D gene uncertain. This CDR3 has 12 residues. Trimming shortened V by 3 bases and J by 3 bases, and 4 bases separated the two germline ends. CDR1 and CDR2 (germline): LGHDT, YNNKEL (reference sequence).

This clonotype was observed a handful of times. A much larger clone sits a single nucleotide away, making a read error possible. The chain has TRBV7-9 and TRBJ2-3, with TRBD1 identical over 8 bases. This CDR3 is built from 15 residues. Germline CDR1 reads SEHNR; CDR2 reads FQNEAQ (reference sequence). With V trimmed by 5 bases and J by 4 bases, 8 bases remained unmatched. The CDR3 sequence: CASSQGQGEADTQYF. CDR3 coding DNA: TGTGCCAGCAGCCAAGGACAGGGAGAAGCAGATACGCAGTATTTT.